The next 18 T cell receptor beta chains were all read from a single sample in a study of blood T cells in healthy people across ages. Together with a sample-barcoded 5' primer, a J-beta primer mix was included in a second PCR lasting 7 to 11 cycles. TCRdb processed the 5' RACE reads anew with MiXCR; each CDR3 protein has one entry. This table holds more than 700,000 distinct CDR3 sequences, 53% found once. What was sequenced was blood. These receptors originate from a man older than 75 in good health.

This chain uses TRBV11-2 with TRBJ2-7; 11 bases align to TRBD2. Germline trimming cut 5 bases from V and 3 bases from J; bases unmatched to any gene: 6. The CDR3 covers 15 residues. The germline CDR1 and CDR2 sequences are SGHAT and FQNNGV. Here the CDR3 DNA reads TGTGCCAGCAGCCCTCGAGGGACTAGCGGCTACGAGCAGTACTTC. Translation gives CASSPRGTSGYEQYF. Drawing the rest from reference TRBV11-2 and TRBJ2-7, the complete variable domain is EAGVAQSPRYKIIEKRQSVAFWCNPISGHATLYWYQQILGQGPKLLIQFQNNGVVDDSQLPKDRFSAERLKGVDSTLKIQPAKLEDSAVYLCASSPRGTSGYEQYFGPGTRLTVT.

V and J are TRBV24-1 and TRBJ1-4, with no clear D. Germline CDR1 and CDR2: KGHDR and SFDVKD. The V and J ends lost 3 bases and 5 bases respectively, with 15 bases between them. This CDR3 has 16 amino acids. The CDR3 loop reads CATSDPRPAENEKLFF. The CDR3 nucleotides read TGTGCCACCAGTGATCCCCGGCCGGCCGAGAATGAAAAACTGTTTTTT.

The V and J genes are TRBV6-1 and TRBJ1-1; 7 bases map to TRBD1. This CDR3 region has 14 residues. Germline V CDR1 and CDR2: MNHNS, SASEGT. The V and J ends lost 3 bases and 4 bases, in that order; junction bases with no gene match: 5. CDR3 sequence reads: CASSERQGVTEAFF. CDR3 DNA sequence: TGTGCCAGCAGTGAGCGGCAGGGGGTCACTGAAGCTTTCTTT.

The gene calls are TRBV29-1 and TRBJ2-1, with TRBD2 matching 8 bases. Germline V gene sequence: CDR1 SQVTM, CDR2 ANQGSEA. This CDR3 has 13 amino acids. J lost 8 bases, V lost 8 bases, and 11 bases had no gene match. The CDR3 DNA follows: TGCAGCCTGGGGAGCGGGAGCTCCGATGAGCAGTTCTTC. Its translation: CSLGSGSSDEQFF.

This chain joins TRBV7-6 and TRBJ1-1, with D possibly TRBD1 on 5 matching bases. The CDR3 is 13 amino acids. CDR1 SGHVS and CDR2 FNYEAQ come from the germline V gene. V was clipped by 5 bases and J by 8 bases, with 15 bases between them. The CDR3 reads CASSPLLRQEAFF. The DNA of the CDR3 is TGTGCCAGCAGCCCCCTTCTAAGACAGGAAGCTTTCTTT.

This chain uses TRBV27 with TRBJ1-2, with no clear D. Looked up from germline, CDR1 is MNHEY and CDR2 is SMNVEV (reference sequence). V was pared by 5 bases and J by 7 bases, with 14 bases between. CDR3 length: 13 amino acids. CDR3 nucleotides: TGTGCCAGCAGTCCTCCGGGCCGCGGTGGCTACACCTTC. This sequence encodes CASSPPGRGGYTF.

Only a few counts were recorded for this clonotype. This chain links TRBV20-1 with TRBJ2-7; D unresolved. The germline V gene has CDR1 DFQATT and CDR2 SNEGSKA (reference sequence). The CDR3 totals 13 residues. V was cut by 6 bases and J by 3 bases, with 15 bases left in between. CDR3 sequence (DNA): TGCAGTGCCCAAGAGACGGTATTCTACGAGCAGTACTTC. Protein sequence: CSAQETVFYEQYF.

This clonotype was found a few times. The chain carries TRBV7-6 and TRBJ1-4; 8 bases agree with TRBD1. After removal of 5 bases from V and 5 bases from J, the junction contained 13 bases not matched to a gene. The CDR3 totals 17 residues. From germline, CDR1 is SGHVS and CDR2 FNYEAQ. CDR3 amino acids: CASSRGTYRDRNEKLFF. Written as DNA, the CDR3 is TGTGCCAGCAGCCGCGGGACCTACCGGGACAGGAATGAAAAACTGTTTTTT.

This rearrangement joins TRBV29-1 to TRBJ1-2; D not certain. The CDR3 consists of 12 residues. V was trimmed by 3 bases and J by 4 bases, leaving 9 bases between them. Germline V gives CDR1 SQVTM, CDR2 ANQGSEA. CDR3 nucleotides: TGCAGCGTTGAGAGCTACGGCTATGGCTACACCTTC. It yields the protein CSVESYGYGYTF.

The chain employs TRBV2 and TRBJ1-2; no clear D. Trimming cost V 6 bases and J 4 bases, with 12 bases left between them. The CDR3 is 13 amino acids. Per the germline V gene, CDR1 is SNHLY and CDR2 is FYNNEI. In DNA form, the CDR3 reads TGTGCCAGCAGGGAGGGAGGTGCCTATGGCTACACCTTC. The encoded protein is CASREGGAYGYTF.

In its sample, this clonotype was seen a few times. This chain uses TRBV10-3 with TRBJ2-1; 9 bases fit TRBD1. CDR1 ENHRY and CDR2 SYGVKD come from the germline V gene. The CDR3 spans 15 residues. Trimming cost V 8 bases and J 4 bases; bases outside gene matches: 9. In DNA, the CDR3 is TGTGCCATCGTACGACAGGGGGGTTTGTACAATGAGCAGTTCTTC. Its translation is CAIVRQGGLYNEQFF.

This clonotype was seen a handful of times. This chain uses TRBV18 with TRBJ2-3; 7 bases agree with TRBD1. With V trimmed by 6 bases and J by 6 bases, 12 bases remained unmatched. Germline-derived CDR1 and CDR2 are KGHSH and LQKENI. The length of the CDR3 is 15 residues. Here the CDR3 DNA reads TGTGCCAGCTCCGGCCAACAGGGGATTTCGGATACGCAGTATTTT. This encodes CASSGQQGISDTQYF.

This chain joins TRBV5-5 and TRBJ2-1, with a possible D match to TRBD2 (6 bases). The CDR3 is made up of 14 amino acids. V shed 4 bases and J shed 6 bases, with 14 bases lying between them. Germline CDR1 and CDR2: SGHKS and YYEKEE (reference sequence). CDR3 amino acids: CASSAGPVRNEQFF. The CDR3 DNA sequence: TGTGCCAGCAGCGCGGGACCGGTCCGCAATGAGCAGTTCTTC.

With regard to this clonotype: At one end, the junction sequence differs from germline, possibly due to a read error. The chain recombines TRBV5-1 with TRBJ2-7; D possibly corresponds to TRBD2 (7 bases). This CDR3 is built from 18 residues. Germline V lookup: CDR1 SGHRS, CDR2 YFSETQ. CDR3 bases: TGCGCCGGCAGCTTGGGGCCGGGGGGCGAATCATCATCATTCAGGCAGTACTTC. Residues: CAGSLGPGGESSSFRQYF.

The rearrangement links TRBV7-2 to TRBJ2-1, with 7 positions matching TRBD2. Germline assignment: CDR1 SGHTA and CDR2 FQGNSA. The CDR3 sequence is 13 residues long. The ends lost 5 bases at V and 10 bases at J; junction bases unmatched: 8. The CDR3 DNA reads TGTGCCAGCAGCCTCCGACTAGCAGGGGAGCAGTTCTTC. It is translated as CASSLRLAGEQFF.

A word on this clonotype: Mismatch with germline at one junction end may stem from a read error. V gene TRBV27 combines with J gene TRBJ2-5; either TRBD1 or TRBD2 may supply D (5 bases each). CDR1 and CDR2 from the germline V gene are MNHEY and SMNVEV (reference sequence). The CDR3 length is 13 residues. CDR3: CASSYLRGEAQYF. CDR3 coding DNA: TGTGCCAGCAGCTACTTGAGGGGAGAGGCCCAGTACTTC.

J is TRBJ2-4 and V is TRBV11-2; D is possibly TRBD1 (6 bases). Trimming stripped 7 bases from V and 11 bases from J, with 21 bases between. The CDR3 spans 14 residues. CDR1 SGHAT and CDR2 FQNNGV come from the germline V gene. The CDR3 loop is CASTTTRGFPVQYF. DNA of the CDR3: TGTGCCAGCACGACTACTAGGGGGTTTCCGGTTCAGTACTTC.

The V gene is TRBV18, the J gene TRBJ2-3; D remains ambiguous. CDR1 is KGHSH, CDR2 LQKENI, per germline. The V gene lost 0 bases and the J gene lost 6 bases, with 7 bases spanning the gap. CDR3 length: 13 amino acids. CDR3 nucleotide sequence: TGTGCCAGCTCACCACCTCACGGGGATACGCAGTATTTT. Protein product: CASSPPHGDTQYF.